This T cell receptor (beta chain) was recovered during a study of blood T cell repertoires in COVID-19. The wider study: Sample material is recorded as cDNA or gDNA derived from T cells, B-cell-depleted T cells, or PBMCs.

The method was immunoSEQ multiplex PCR; TCRdb's version includes in-frame clones alone and lacks a portion of them. The table has about 170,000 clones, about 86% seen once. V was pared by 5 bases and J by 6 bases, with 14 bases between. The CDR3 contains 13 residues. Germline-derived CDR1 and CDR2 are MNHNY and SVGAGI (reference sequence). The sample comprised peripheral blood. J is TRBJ2-7 and V is TRBV6-6, with D possibly being TRBD1 (6 bases). The TCR originated in a woman over 75 in a cohort sampled during active or convalescent COVID-19. CDR3 sequence reads: CASSIGTRGEQYV. The CDR3 region has the DNA TGTGCCAGCAGTATAGGGACACGGGGCGAGCAGTACGTC.